Sequencing of this T cell receptor (beta chain) was carried out in a study of cytotoxic CD8 clonotypes in ibrutinib-treated CLL. In the case of this clone: No antigen is known for it.

Losses at the gene ends were 6 bases for V and 9 bases for J; bases not matched to a gene: 11. CDR1 and CDR2 from the germline V gene are LNHNV and YYDKDF (reference sequence). The CDR3 sequence is 14 residues long. Measured with immunoSEQ multiplex PCR; TCRdb has only the in-frame clones, and not every one. Here the sample spans approximately 210,000 clones, approximately 72% being singletons. Broader study findings: Clonality was elevated at ibrutinib response and had returned toward baseline at progression.

This sample comprised PBMCs, obtained after 24 months of ibrutinib treatment. The TCR originated in a human donor with chronic lymphocytic leukemia. The chain has TRBV15 and TRBJ2-1; 7 positions agree with TRBD2. The CDR3 region is CATSRDYGNGEQFF. Here the CDR3 DNA reads TGTGCCACCAGTCGGGACTATGGTAATGGTGAGCAGTTCTTC.